The clone carrying this T cell receptor beta chain was found many times. The antigen is undetermined. The record originates from a study of identical twins. Study-wide results and limits: Its conclusions, products of cross-sectional statistical analysis, did not come from following the same donors.

The CDR3 has 16 amino acids. Germline V CDR1 and CDR2: MNHEY, SVGAGI. With 0 bases removed from V and 3 bases from J, the gap between germline ends came to 12 bases. Addition of a universal primer site occurred through template switching, and cDNA carried unique molecular identifiers. TCRdb reprocessed the 5' RACE reads via MiXCR and lists one record per CDR3 protein. The profile shows around 200,000 distinct CDR3 sequences, approximately 9% of them singletons. All of the donors were Caucasians in good health. The source of this sequence is a woman aged 18 to 35 in good health. This chain connects TRBV6-5 to TRBJ2-4, with D possibly being TRBD1 (6 bases). The sample consisted of memory (CD45RO+) T cells sorted from blood. The CDR3 nucleotides read TGTGCCAGCAGTTACTCGTGGGACACCAGCAAAAACATTCAGTACTTC. This gives the protein CASSYSWDTSKNIQYF.